Included here is one T cell receptor (beta chain) sequence, with context. The CDR3 consists of 15 residues. Looked up from germline, CDR1 is LGHDT and CDR2 is YNNKEL (reference sequence). TCRdb reprocessed the 5' RACE reads, keeping one entry per CDR3 protein, no DNA. Here the sample table reports about 430,000 distinct CDR3 sequences. The data stem from a study of T cells expressing NK-cell markers. The sequencing sample was made of blood T cells: a sorted CD56 or NKG2C T cell subset, CD4+ or CD8+ T cells, or bulk PBMC T cells (not recorded which). The V call is TRBV3-1, the J call TRBJ1-2; checking the TCRdb D call of TRBD1 is not possible without DNA. The TCR sequence derives from a woman between 45 and 60 years old in good health. The CDR3 protein is CASLNGAPGKFSYTF.